This T cell receptor beta chain came from a study of blood T cells in healthy people across ages. Germline V gene lookup returns CDR1 ENHRY and CDR2 SYGVKD. The CDR3 has 15 residues. The V and J ends lost 6 bases and 5 bases respectively, with 19 bases between them. Next came a second PCR, run for about 6 to 11 cycles, which used a sample-barcoded 5' primer along with a J-beta primer mix. TCRdb ran MiXCR on the 5' RACE reads and lists one entry per CDR3 protein. Found here are about 1,400,000 distinct CDR3 sequences, approximately 59% of them singletons; the top ten hold 5.5% to 8%. With regard to this clonotype: The target antigen is unknown.

General observations from the study: Shifts in expanded clonotypes may have been confounded by donor CMV status, which was unknown.

Every sample yielded at least 6.5 million isolated PBMCs. The sequenced sample was blood. This sequence originates from a man between 18 and 29 years old in good health. The chain is built from TRBV10-3 and TRBJ2-5, with D tentatively TRBD1 (5 bases). The CDR3 region is CAIRDKGVSVETQYF. The CDR3 nucleotides are TGTGCCATCAGGGACAAAGGGGTATCGGTGGAGACCCAGTACTTC.